This T cell receptor (beta chain) was found in a study of CD8+ T cells in alopecia areata. Sequencing used cDNA as its template, made by extracting RNA and reverse transcribing it. Produced via immunoSEQ multiplex PCR; TCRdb's table is partial and in-frame only. The table records roughly 100,000 clones, around 84% of them present only once. Stated treatment: oral pan-JAK inhibitor, 5-10 mg twice daily. In its sample, this clone was seen once. The germline V and J ends were trimmed by 0 bases and 2 bases, with 11 bases remaining between them. CDR1 and CDR2 from the germline V gene are MGHRA and YSYEKL. The CDR3 length is 15 residues.

The sample in question was CD8+ T cells sorted from blood, obtained between weeks 30 and 35, from a patient treated with tofacitinib. The gene calls are TRBV4-1 and TRBJ2-7; the D call may be TRBD1 or TRBD2 (5 bases each). The TCR was taken from a human donor with alopecia areata. The CDR3 DNA reads as TGCGCCAGCAGCCAAGACAGGGACGCTACCTACGAGCAGTACTTC. This codes for CASSQDRDATYEQYF.